Each of the 20 T cell receptor beta chains below was sequenced from the same sample in a study of blood T cell repertoires in COVID-19. Sequenced by immunoSEQ multiplex PCR; TCRdb stores in-frame clones only, minus some. The data contain about 370,000 clones, about 90% of them singletons. Sequenced: peripheral blood. Receptor source: a man aged 18 to 30 with active or convalescent COVID-19.

This rearrangement joins TRBV19 to TRBJ2-1, with 8 positions matching TRBD2. Germline assignment: CDR1 LNHDA and CDR2 SQIVND (reference sequence). The CDR3 has 14 amino acids. V lost 7 bases and J lost 7; bases outside the gene matches: 9. The CDR3 loop is CASTPGGAGNEQFF. The CDR3 DNA reads as TGTGCCAGTACCCCCGGGGGGGCGGGGAATGAGCAGTTCTTC. The variable domain in full, completed from reference TRBV19 and TRBJ2-1, reads DGGITQSPKYLFRKEGQNVTLSCEQNLNHDAMYWYRQDPGQGLRLIYYSQIVNDFQKGDIAEGYSVSREKKESFPLTVTSAQKNPTAFYLCASTPGGAGNEQFFGPGTRLTVL.

The gene calls are TRBV9 and TRBJ2-7; 8 bases line up with TRBD2. The CDR3 spans 14 residues. The V segment lost 0 bases and the J segment 2 bases; nucleotides outside the gene matches: 1. Per the germline V gene, CDR1 is SGDLS and CDR2 is YYNGEE. This CDR3 reads CASSVEAGAYEQYF. The CDR3 bases are TGTGCCAGCAGCGTAGAAGCGGGAGCCTACGAGCAGTACTTC.

V usage is TRBV5-1 and J usage is TRBJ2-1, with D perhaps matching TRBD2 (6 bases). From germline, CDR1 is SGHRS and CDR2 YFSETQ. V was pared by 4 bases and J by 7 bases, with 21 bases between. The CDR3 has 16 residues. CDR3 coding DNA: TGCGCCAGCAGCACTACAGGCGGGATACGTAAGAATGAGCAGTTCTTC. Protein product: CASSTTGGIRKNEQFF.

The J gene is TRBJ2-7, the V gene TRBV18; a possible D gene is TRBD1 (6 bases). The CDR3 is 14 residues long. Trimming stripped 3 bases from V and 0 bases from J, with 9 bases between. Germline-derived CDR1 and CDR2 are KGHSH and LQKENI. Here the CDR3 DNA reads TGTGCCAGCTCACCGGCCAGGGGCTCCTACGAGCAGTACTTC. This gives the protein CASSPARGSYEQYF.

V is TRBV19 and J is TRBJ1-6; no clear D gene. CDR3 length equals 14 residues. The germline V gene encodes CDR1 LNHDA and CDR2 SQIVND (reference sequence). V lost 9 bases to trimming and J lost 8 bases, with 17 bases between them. CDR3 sequence: CASQQRGLYSPLHF. The CDR3 region has the DNA TGTGCCAGCCAACAAAGAGGGTTATATTCACCCCTCCACTTT. Full variable domain (outside the CDR3, taken from reference TRBV19 and TRBJ1-6): DGGITQSPKYLFRKEGQNVTLSCEQNLNHDAMYWYRQDPGQGLRLIYYSQIVNDFQKGDIAEGYSVSREKKESFPLTVTSAQKNPTAFYLCASQQRGLYSPLHFGNGTRLTVT.

The chain links TRBV24-1 to TRBJ2-3, with D perhaps TRBD2 (6 bases). Per the germline V gene, CDR1 is KGHDR and CDR2 is SFDVKD. The germline V and J ends were trimmed by 4 bases and 1 base, with 14 bases remaining between them. This CDR3 is 16 amino acids long. The CDR3 nucleotides read TGTGCCACCAGTGACCATACCTCGGGGGGCACAGATACGCAGTATTTT. It translates to CATSDHTSGGTDTQYF.

The chain couples TRBV21-1 to TRBJ2-1; the table names TRBD2, a call not compared with the DNA. TRBV21-1 counts as a pseudogene. The CDR3 is made up of 20 amino acids. The DNA for the CDR3 is TGTGCCAGCAGCACCCCGGGACAGGGGCTCTCGGGACTAGCGGACAATGAGCAGTTCTTC. This translates into CASSTPGQGLSGLADNEQFF.

The V call is TRBV18, the J call TRBJ1-4; the match to TRBD1 covers 10 bases. The CDR3 runs to 14 residues. From germline, CDR1 is KGHSH and CDR2 LQKENI. V lost 2 bases to trimming and J lost 8 bases; unmatched junction nucleotides: 2. The CDR3 loop reads CASSPKGQGEKLFF. The CDR3 bases are TGTGCCAGCTCACCAAAGGGACAGGGGGAAAAACTGTTTTTT.

V gene TRBV4-3 combines with J gene TRBJ2-5, with 8 positions matching TRBD2. Germline loops: CDR1 LGHNA, CDR2 YSLEER. This CDR3 is 16 amino acids long. The V and J ends lost 0 bases and 4 bases, in that order; junction bases with no gene match: 7. The CDR3 loop is CASSQDGPTSGETQYF. The CDR3 DNA follows: TGCGCCAGCAGCCAAGATGGTCCCACTAGCGGAGAGACCCAGTACTTC.

This clone was observed a single time. The V and J genes are TRBV19 and TRBJ2-7; 9 nucleotides align to TRBD2. The CDR3 is made up of 14 amino acids. Trimming took 5 bases from V and 5 from J; bases not matched to a gene: 7. Germline V gives CDR1 LNHDA, CDR2 SQIVND (reference sequence). CDR3 DNA: TGTGCCAGTAGTCAGGCGGGAGGGCCAGACGAGCAGTACTTC. The encoded protein is CASSQAGGPDEQYF.

The V call is TRBV20-1, the J call TRBJ2-3, with D uncertain. V lost 3 bases and J lost 4, with 11 bases in between. The CDR3 spans 13 residues. CDR1 is DFQATT, CDR2 SNEGSKA, per germline (reference sequence). In nucleotides, the CDR3 is TGCAGTGCTAGTGGCGAGGTCGCAGATACGCAGTATTTT. Translation gives CSASGEVADTQYF.

The chain couples TRBV13 to TRBJ2-3, with 8 bases matching TRBD1. V lost 6 bases and J lost 2; bases outside the gene matches: 13. Germline-derived CDR1 and CDR2 are PRHDT and FYEKMQ (reference sequence). The length of the CDR3 is 17 residues. The CDR3 bases are TGTGCCAGCAGTCCCTCTCTCCAGGGGGCGAACACAGATACGCAGTATTTT. This sequence encodes CASSPSLQGANTDTQYF.

J is TRBJ2-7 and V is TRBV28; D uncertain. This CDR3 comprises 14 residues. The germline V gene encodes CDR1 MDHEN and CDR2 SYDVKM. V was shortened by 7 bases and J by 3 bases, with 16 bases between the two germline ends. The CDR3 protein is CASTSSAVVYEQYF. CDR3 in DNA: TGTGCCAGCACTTCATCCGCGGTGGTCTACGAGCAGTACTTC.

The chain combines TRBV6-6 with TRBJ2-1, with 11 bases identical to TRBD2. The CDR3 consists of 16 residues. Germline V CDR1 and CDR2: MNHNY, SVGAGI (reference sequence). V shed 0 bases, J shed 6 bases, and the junction held 4 bases outside the gene matches. CDR3: CASSYSGGLAGNEQFF. The CDR3 bases are TGTGCCAGCAGTTACTCAGGTGGACTAGCGGGCAATGAGCAGTTCTTC.

The V gene is TRBV21-1, the J gene TRBJ1-5; whether TRBD1, the table's D call, matches the DNA was not checked. TRBV21-1 represents a pseudogene. The CDR3 is made up of 19 amino acids. CDR3 sequence: CASSKGGETGDRSNQPQHF. Here the CDR3 DNA reads TGTGCCAGCAGCAAAGGTGGGGAGACAGGGGACCGGAGCAATCAGCCCCAGCATTTT.

The rearrangement uses TRBV6-2 or TRBV6-3 and TRBJ2-1; 9 positions agree with TRBD1. V shed 1 base, J shed 2 bases, and the junction held 6 bases outside the gene matches. This CDR3 comprises 17 residues. Germline V gene sequence: CDR1 MNHEY, CDR2 SVGEGT. CDR3 DNA sequence: TGTGCCAGCAGTTACTTGGCTGGACAGGGGACCTACAATGAGCAGTTCTTC. It translates to CASSYLAGQGTYNEQFF.

The chain employs TRBV28 and TRBJ2-3; 7 bases agree with TRBD2. Germline CDR1 reads MDHEN; CDR2 reads SYDVKM. With V trimmed by 7 bases and J by 9 bases, 16 bases remained unmatched. CDR3 length equals 15 residues. In nucleotides, the CDR3 is TGTGCCAGCACCCGAGGGGCTAGCGGCCCTACGACGCAGTATTTT. Translating it yields CASTRGASGPTTQYF.

The chain recombines TRBV28 with TRBJ2-1, with no clear D. Trimming took off 6 bases at V and 6 bases at J, with 9 bases between the two ends. The CDR3 runs to 12 residues. CDR1 MDHEN and CDR2 SYDVKM come from the germline V gene. This chain's CDR3 is CASSYYFNEQFF. Here the CDR3 DNA reads TGTGCCAGCAGCTATTACTTCAATGAGCAGTTCTTC. Full variable domain (outside the CDR3, taken from reference TRBV28 and TRBJ2-1): DVKVTQSSRYLVKRTGEKVFLECVQDMDHENMFWYRQDPGLGLRLIYFSYDVKMKEKGDIPEGYSVSREKKERFSLILESASTNQTSMYLCASSYYFNEQFFGPGTRLTVL.

The chain couples TRBV2 to TRBJ2-5, with a weak D call TRBD2 (6 bases). The CDR3 totals 15 residues. CDR1 and CDR2 (germline): SNHLY, FYNNEI. Trimming removed 2 bases from V and 5 bases from J, with 15 bases in between. CDR3 sequence (DNA): TGTGCCAGCAGTGAAATGGGACTGGCGTCGGAGACCCAGTACTTC. Translated, it gives CASSEMGLASETQYF.

The rearrangement joins TRBV5-1 to TRBJ2-7, with D perhaps matching TRBD1 (6 bases). CDR3 length equals 14 residues. Germline V gives CDR1 SGHRS, CDR2 YFSETQ. The V end was cut by 4 bases, the J end by 9 bases, with 20 bases between. The CDR3 DNA follows: TGCGCCAGCAGCAATCCGGACAGCCCGCTCGGGCAGTACTTC. Its protein product is CASSNPDSPLGQYF.